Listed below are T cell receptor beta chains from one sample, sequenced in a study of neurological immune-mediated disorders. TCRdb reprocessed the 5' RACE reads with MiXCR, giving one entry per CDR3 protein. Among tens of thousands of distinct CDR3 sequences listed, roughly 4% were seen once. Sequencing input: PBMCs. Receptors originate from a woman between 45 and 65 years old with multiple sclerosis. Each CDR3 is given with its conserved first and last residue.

CASSYLADTGELFF	TRBV5-1	TRBJ2-2
CASRPRLGSYEQYF	TRBV28	TRBJ2-7
CASSTGGGQFF	TRBV6-5	TRBJ2-1
CASSPGRNEKLFF	TRBV5-5	TRBJ1-4
CASSLAAGPSYEQYF	TRBV5-1	TRBJ2-7
CASSQPPSEAFF	TRBV3-1	TRBJ1-1
CASGLGIAGGRETQYF	TRBV25-1	TRBJ2-5
CASSLPDTRKLFF	TRBV5-6	TRBJ1-4
CASSQRKGSEAFF	TRBV7-2	TRBJ1-1
CASSEGDRPASTDTQYF	TRBV27	TRBJ2-3
CASSLAPHGGNQPQHF	TRBV7-6	TRBJ1-5